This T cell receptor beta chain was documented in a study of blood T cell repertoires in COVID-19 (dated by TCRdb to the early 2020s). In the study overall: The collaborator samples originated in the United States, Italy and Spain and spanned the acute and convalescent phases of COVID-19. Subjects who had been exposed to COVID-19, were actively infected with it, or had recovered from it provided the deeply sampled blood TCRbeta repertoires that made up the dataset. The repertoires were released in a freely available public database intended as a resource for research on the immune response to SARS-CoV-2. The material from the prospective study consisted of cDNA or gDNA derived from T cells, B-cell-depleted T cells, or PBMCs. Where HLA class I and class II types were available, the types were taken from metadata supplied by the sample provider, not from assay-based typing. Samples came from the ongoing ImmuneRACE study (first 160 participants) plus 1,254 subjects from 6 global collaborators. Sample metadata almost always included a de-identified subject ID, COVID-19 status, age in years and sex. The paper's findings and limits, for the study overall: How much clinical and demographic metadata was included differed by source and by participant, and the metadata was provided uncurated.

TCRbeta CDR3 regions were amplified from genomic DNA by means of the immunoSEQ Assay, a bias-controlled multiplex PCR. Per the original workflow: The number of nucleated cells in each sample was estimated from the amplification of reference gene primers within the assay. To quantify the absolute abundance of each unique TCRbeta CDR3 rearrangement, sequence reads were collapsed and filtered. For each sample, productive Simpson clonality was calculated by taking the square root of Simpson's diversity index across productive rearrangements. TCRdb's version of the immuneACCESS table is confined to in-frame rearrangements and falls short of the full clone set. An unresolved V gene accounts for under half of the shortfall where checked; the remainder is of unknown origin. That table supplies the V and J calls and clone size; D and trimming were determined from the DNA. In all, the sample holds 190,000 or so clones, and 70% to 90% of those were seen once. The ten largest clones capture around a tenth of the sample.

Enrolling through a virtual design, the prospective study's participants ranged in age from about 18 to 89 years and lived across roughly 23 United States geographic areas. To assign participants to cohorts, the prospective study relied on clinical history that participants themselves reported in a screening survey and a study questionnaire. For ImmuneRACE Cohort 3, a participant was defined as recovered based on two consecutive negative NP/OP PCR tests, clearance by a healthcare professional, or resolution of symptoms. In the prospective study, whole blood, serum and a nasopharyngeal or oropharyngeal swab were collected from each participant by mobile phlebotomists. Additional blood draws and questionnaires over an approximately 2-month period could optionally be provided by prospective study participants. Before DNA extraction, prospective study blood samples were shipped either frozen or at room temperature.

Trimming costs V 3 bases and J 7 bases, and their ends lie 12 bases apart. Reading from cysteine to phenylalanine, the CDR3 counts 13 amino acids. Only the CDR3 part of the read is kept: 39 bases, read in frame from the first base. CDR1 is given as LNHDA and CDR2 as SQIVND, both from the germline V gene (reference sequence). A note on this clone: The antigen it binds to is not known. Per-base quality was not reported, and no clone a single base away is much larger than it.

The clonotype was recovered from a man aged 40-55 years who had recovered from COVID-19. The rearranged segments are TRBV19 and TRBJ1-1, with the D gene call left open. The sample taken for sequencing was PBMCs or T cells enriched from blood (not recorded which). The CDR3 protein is CASSMSISNEAFF. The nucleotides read TGTGCCAGTAGTATGAGTATAAGTAATGAAGCTTTCTTT.